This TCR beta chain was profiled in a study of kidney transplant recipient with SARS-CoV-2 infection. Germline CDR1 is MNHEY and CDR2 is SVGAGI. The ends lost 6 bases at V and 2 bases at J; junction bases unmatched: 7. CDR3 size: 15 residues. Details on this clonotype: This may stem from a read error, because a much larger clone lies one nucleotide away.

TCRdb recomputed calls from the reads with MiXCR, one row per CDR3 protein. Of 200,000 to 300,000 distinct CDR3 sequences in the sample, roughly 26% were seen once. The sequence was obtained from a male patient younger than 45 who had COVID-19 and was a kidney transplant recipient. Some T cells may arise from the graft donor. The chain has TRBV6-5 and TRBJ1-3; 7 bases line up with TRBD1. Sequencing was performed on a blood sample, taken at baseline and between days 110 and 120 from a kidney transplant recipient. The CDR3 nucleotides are TGTGCCAGCAGCCGACAGGGCGACCCTGGAAACACCATATATTTT. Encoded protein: CASSRQGDPGNTIYF.